This T cell receptor beta chain came from a study of blood T cell repertoires in COVID-19. Looking at the study overall: Sample material is recorded as cDNA or gDNA derived from T cells, B-cell-depleted T cells, or PBMCs.

The study recruited people aged 18 to 89 years across around 24 US areas. Assignments of participants to cohorts depended upon their own reported clinical history. Per the original methods: The assay estimated nucleated cells by amplifying reference gene primers. Produced via immunoSEQ multiplex PCR; TCRdb's table is partial and in-frame only. That table furnishes V, J and clone size, whereas the DNA furnished D and trimming. The repertoire holds a few hundred thousand clones, with 87% as singletons. This clone was seen once. The origin of this receptor is a woman in her twenties or thirties who had recovered from COVID-19. The sample consisted of PBMCs or T cells enriched from blood (not recorded which).

The DNA of the CDR3 is TGTGCCAGCAGCCCCGCCCTAGCGGGGGGTTTCAATGAGCAGTTCTTC. The encoded protein is CASSPALAGGFNEQFF. V usage is TRBV27 and J usage is TRBJ2-1, with TRBD2 identical over 11 bases. Trimming cost V 6 bases and J 6 bases; bases outside gene matches: 10. Germline CDR1 is MNHEY and CDR2 is SMNVEV (reference sequence). The CDR3 spans 16 residues.